This paragraph covers one TCR beta chain sequence. The data are from a study of T cell clones after liver transplantation. Background on the study: Standard immunosuppression, with no induction, continued until 12-24 months after transplant.

The repertoire was sequenced with immunoSEQ multiplex PCR; TCRdb's copy has only in-frame clones and lacks some. The sample gives around 100,000 clones, 75% to 90% of which show up once; 0.99% is in the top ten. CDR1 and CDR2 (germline): MNHEY, SMNVEV (reference sequence). The CDR3 spans 12 residues. V dropped 6 bases and J dropped 3 bases, with 9 bases sitting between them. The V gene is TRBV27, the J gene TRBJ2-7, with a tentative D call TRBD1 (6 bases). The TCR was taken from a human donor who received a liver transplant. The material was CD4+ T cells from blood, obtained before liver transplant. DNA of the CDR3: TGTGCCAGCAGAGGGGGTTTCTACGAGCAGTACTTC. It codes for CASRGGFYEQYF.